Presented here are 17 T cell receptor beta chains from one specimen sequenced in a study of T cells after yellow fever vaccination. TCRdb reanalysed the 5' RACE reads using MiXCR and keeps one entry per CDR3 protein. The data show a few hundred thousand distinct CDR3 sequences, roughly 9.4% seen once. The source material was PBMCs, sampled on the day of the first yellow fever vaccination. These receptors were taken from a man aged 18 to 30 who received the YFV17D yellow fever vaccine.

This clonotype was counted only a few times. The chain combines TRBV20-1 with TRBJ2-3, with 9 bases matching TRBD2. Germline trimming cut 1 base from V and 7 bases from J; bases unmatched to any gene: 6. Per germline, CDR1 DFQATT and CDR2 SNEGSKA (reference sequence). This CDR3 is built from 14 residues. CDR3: CSARGTSAGNTQYF. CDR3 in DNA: TGCAGTGCTAGAGGGACTAGCGCGGGAAATACGCAGTATTTT.

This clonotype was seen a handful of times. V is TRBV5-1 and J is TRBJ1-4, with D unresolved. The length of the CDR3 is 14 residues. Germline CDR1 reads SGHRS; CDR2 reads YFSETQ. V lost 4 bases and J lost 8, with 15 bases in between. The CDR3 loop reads CASSTSGRGEKLFF. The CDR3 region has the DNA TGCGCCAGCAGCACCTCCGGGAGAGGGGAAAAACTGTTTTTT.

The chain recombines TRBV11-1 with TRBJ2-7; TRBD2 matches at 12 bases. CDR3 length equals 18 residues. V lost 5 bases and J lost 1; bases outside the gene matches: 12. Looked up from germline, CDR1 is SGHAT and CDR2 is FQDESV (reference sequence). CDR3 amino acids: CASSPTGLAGGLSYEQYF. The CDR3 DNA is TGTGCCAGCAGCCCTACCGGGCTAGCGGGGGGGCTGTCCTACGAGCAGTACTTC.

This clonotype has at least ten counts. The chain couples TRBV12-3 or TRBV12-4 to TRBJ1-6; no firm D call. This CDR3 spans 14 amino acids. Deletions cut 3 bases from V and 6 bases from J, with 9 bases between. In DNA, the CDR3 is TGTGCCAGCAGTTTGGCGCAGGCTAATTCACCCCTCCACTTT. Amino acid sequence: CASSLAQANSPLHF.

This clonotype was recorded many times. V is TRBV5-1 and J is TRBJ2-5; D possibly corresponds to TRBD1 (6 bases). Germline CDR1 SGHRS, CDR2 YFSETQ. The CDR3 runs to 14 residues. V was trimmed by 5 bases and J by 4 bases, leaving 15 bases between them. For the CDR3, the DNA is TGCGCCAGCAGTTCGGGGCCCAGGGGAGAGACCCAGTACTTC. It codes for CASSSGPRGETQYF.

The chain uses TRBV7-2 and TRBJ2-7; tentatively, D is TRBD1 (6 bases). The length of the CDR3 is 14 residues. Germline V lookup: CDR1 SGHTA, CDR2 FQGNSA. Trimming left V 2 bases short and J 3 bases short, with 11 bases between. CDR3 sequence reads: CASSLRDTLYEQYF. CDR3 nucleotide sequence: TGTGCCAGCAGCTTACGGGACACCCTCTACGAGCAGTACTTC.

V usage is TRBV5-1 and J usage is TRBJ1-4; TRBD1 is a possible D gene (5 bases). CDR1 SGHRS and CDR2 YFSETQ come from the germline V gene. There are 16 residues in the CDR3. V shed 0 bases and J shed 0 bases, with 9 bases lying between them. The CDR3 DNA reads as TGCGCCAGCAGCTTGGCCGGGGCCACAACTAATGAAAAACTGTTTTTT. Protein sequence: CASSLAGATTNEKLFF.

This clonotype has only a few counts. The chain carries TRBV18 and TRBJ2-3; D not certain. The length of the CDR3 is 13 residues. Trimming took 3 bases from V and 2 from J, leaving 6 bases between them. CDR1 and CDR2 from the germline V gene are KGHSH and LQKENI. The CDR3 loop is CASSPRTTDTQYF. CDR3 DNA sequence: TGTGCCAGCTCACCTCGGACCACAGATACGCAGTATTTT.

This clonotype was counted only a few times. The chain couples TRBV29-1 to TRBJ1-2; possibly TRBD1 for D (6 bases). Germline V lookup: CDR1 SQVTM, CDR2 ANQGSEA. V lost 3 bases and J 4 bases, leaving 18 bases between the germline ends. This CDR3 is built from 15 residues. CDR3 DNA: TGCAGCGTTGAGGGGGCAGCCACACTTTCCTATGGCTACACCTTC. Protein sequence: CSVEGAATLSYGYTF.

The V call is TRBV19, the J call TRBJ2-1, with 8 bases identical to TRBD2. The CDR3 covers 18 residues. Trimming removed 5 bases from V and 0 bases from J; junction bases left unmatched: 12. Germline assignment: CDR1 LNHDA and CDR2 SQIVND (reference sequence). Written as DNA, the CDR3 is TGTGCCAGTAGTTTTCGGGGCGGGGGGATAAGCTCCTACAATGAGCAGTTCTTC. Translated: CASSFRGGGISSYNEQFF.

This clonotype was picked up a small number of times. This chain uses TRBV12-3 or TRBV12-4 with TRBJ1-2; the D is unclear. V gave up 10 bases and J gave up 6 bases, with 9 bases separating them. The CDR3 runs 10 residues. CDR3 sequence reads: CATGNDGYTF. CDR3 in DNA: TGTGCCACGGGAAACGATGGCTACACCTTC.

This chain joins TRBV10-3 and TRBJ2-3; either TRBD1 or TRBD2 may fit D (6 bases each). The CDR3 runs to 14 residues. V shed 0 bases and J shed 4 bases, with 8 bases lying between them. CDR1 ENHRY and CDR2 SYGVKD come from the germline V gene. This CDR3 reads CAISESGGPDTQYF. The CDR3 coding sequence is TGTGCCATCAGTGAGTCCGGGGGCCCAGATACGCAGTATTTT.

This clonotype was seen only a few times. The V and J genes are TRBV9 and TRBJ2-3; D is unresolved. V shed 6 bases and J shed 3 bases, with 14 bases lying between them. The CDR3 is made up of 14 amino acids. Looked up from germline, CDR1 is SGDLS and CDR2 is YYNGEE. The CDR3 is CASTLGYQTDTQYF. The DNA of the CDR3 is TGTGCCAGCACCCTGGGGTACCAGACAGATACGCAGTATTTT. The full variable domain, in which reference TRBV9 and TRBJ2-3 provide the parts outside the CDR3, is DSGVTQTPKHLITATGQRVTLRCSPRSGDLSVYWYQQSLDQGLQFLIQYYNGEERAKGNILERFSAQQFPDLHSELNLSSLELGDSALYFCASTLGYQTDTQYFGPGTRLTVL.

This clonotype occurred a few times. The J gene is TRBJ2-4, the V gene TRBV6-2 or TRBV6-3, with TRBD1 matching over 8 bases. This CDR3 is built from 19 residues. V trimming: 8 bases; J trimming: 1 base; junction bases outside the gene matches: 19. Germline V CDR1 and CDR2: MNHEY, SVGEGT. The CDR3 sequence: CASRRPGTGLSRAKNIQYF. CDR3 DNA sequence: TGTGCCAGCCGAAGGCCCGGGACAGGCCTGTCCAGGGCCAAAAACATTCAGTACTTC.

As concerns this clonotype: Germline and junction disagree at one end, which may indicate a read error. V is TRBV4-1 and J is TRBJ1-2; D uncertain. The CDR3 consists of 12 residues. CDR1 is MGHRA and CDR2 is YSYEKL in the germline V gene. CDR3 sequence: CASSQPGSPAKF. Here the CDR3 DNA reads TGCGCCAGCAGCCAACCCGGGTCCCCGGCAAAGTTC.

This CDR3 reads CASSQGGISGNYYEQYF. CDR3 nucleotides: TGCGCCAGCAGCCAAGGCGGCATTTCTGGCAATTATTACGAGCAGTACTTC. This chain links TRBV4-1 with TRBJ2-7; no definite D call. The CDR3 is made up of 17 amino acids. Deletions cut 1 base from V and 4 bases from J, with 20 bases between. Germline V lookup: CDR1 MGHRA, CDR2 YSYEKL.

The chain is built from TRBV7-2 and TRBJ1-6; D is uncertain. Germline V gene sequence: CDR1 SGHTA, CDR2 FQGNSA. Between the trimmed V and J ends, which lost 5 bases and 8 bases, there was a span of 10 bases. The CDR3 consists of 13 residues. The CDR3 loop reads CASSPRRDSPLHF. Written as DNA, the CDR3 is TGTGCCAGCAGCCCCCGCCGTGATTCACCCCTCCACTTT. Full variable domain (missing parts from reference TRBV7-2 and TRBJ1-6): GAGVSQSPSNKVTEKGKDVELRCDPISGHTALYWYRQSLGQGLEFLIYFQGNSAPDKSGLPSDRFSAERTGGSVSTLTIQRTQQEDSAVYLCASSPRRDSPLHFGNGTRLTVT.